This TCR beta chain was recorded in a study of OX40 agonist ivuxolimab in advanced cancers. Background on the study: Patients were 82.7% male with ages about 20 to 79, mean roughly 64. Three individuals attained partial responses, comprising one hepatocellular carcinoma case and two cutaneous melanoma cases. Findings of the study overall: Nonresponders included some who also had low normalized T-cell clonal expansion.

As to this clone: No antigen is known for it.

This CDR3 has 13 residues. Germline values: CDR1 ENHRY, CDR2 SYGVKD. Losses at the gene ends were 8 bases for V and 7 bases for J; bases not matched to a gene: 6. Assay used: immunoSEQ multiplex PCR; TCRdb lists only in-frame clones, some missing. The repertoire has about 92,000 clones, 90% to 95% of them found once; the top ten carry 0.3% to 0.4%. This receptor was taken from an adult with an advanced solid tumor such as melanoma, head and neck, liver or kidney cancer. This sequence joins TRBV10-3 and TRBJ2-1, with 9 positions matching TRBD2. This specimen was CD4+ or CD8+ T cells sorted from blood, taken in a trial of the OX40 agonist ivuxolimab. The DNA for the CDR3 is TGTGCCATCTTTAGCGGGAGTCGGAATGAGCAGTTCTTC. It codes for CAIFSGSRNEQFF.